The clone carrying this T cell receptor beta chain showed up many times. Clinicians diagnosed patients from clinical symptoms, serum thyroxine and TRAb, thyroid ultrasound and orbital computed tomography. The PBMCs studied were ones that came from about 10 ml fresh peripheral blood. The CDR3 sequence is 13 residues long. Trimming stripped 2 bases from V and 2 bases from J, with 6 bases between. Germline CDR1 and CDR2: MRHNA and SNTAGT. The sample originates from a study of T cells in Graves' hyperthyroidism and ophthalmopathy. TCR beta CDR3 regions were amplified from RNA. In the first-round RT-PCR of the TCR CDR3, the HTBI primer set was used. TCRdb used MiXCR to reprocess the multiplex PCR reads, holding one entry per CDR3 protein. The sample gives about 180,000 distinct CDR3 sequences, approximately 15% of which show up once; under 35% is in the top ten.

The sample was blood. The chain employs TRBV6-4 and TRBJ1-1; unclear D gene. The TCR originated in a woman aged 50 to 65 with Graves' hyperthyroidism. The chain's CDR3 is CASSDGSNTEAFF. The CDR3 DNA reads TGTGCCAGCAGTGACGGGTCAAACACTGAAGCTTTCTTT.